A selection of T cell receptor beta chains follows, all from one sample in a study of blood T cell repertoires in COVID-19. Sequenced by immunoSEQ multiplex PCR; TCRdb stores in-frame clones only, minus some. The sample contains 200,000 or so clones, around 86% of which appear only once. The sequenced material came from peripheral blood. The receptors stem from a woman between 35 and 50 years old with acute or convalescent COVID-19. The CDR3 runs from the conserved cysteine through the conserved F or W. Each record gives: clone size, V gene, D gene, J gene, CDR3 protein, CDR3 DNA. A D gene is named only where the DNA matches it firmly. Not all rows give a size; the values are once, few, many and, for expanded clones, a class.

.	TRBV28	.	TRBJ2-3	CASTPQGFRGESTDTQYF	TGTGCCAGCACCCCCCAGGGGTTTCGGGGGGAAAGCACAGATACGCAGTATTTT
.	TRBV5-4	TRBD1	TRBJ1-6	CASEKTPTGDANSPLHF	TGTGCCAGCGAAAAAACCCCGACAGGGGACGCTAATTCACCCCTCCACTTT
.	TRBV27	TRBD2	TRBJ2-7	CASSLLQRGGLYEQYF	TGTGCCAGCAGTTTATTACAGAGGGGAGGGCTGTACGAGCAGTACTTC
once	TRBV5-4	TRBD1	TRBJ2-2	CASSQPGQGASGELFF	TGTGCCAGCAGCCAACCGGGACAGGGGGCGTCCGGGGAGCTGTTTTTT
few	TRBV6-4	TRBD1	TRBJ2-7	CASFLPGTACYEQYF	TGTGCCAGCTTTCTACCCGGGACAGCTTGCTACGAGCAGTACTTC
.	TRBV5-4	TRBD1	TRBJ2-7	CASSERTGATYEQYF	TGTGCCAGCAGCGAACGGACAGGGGCAACCTACGAGCAGTACTTC
.	TRBV28	.	TRBJ2-3	CASSLAVGNTQYF	TGTGCCAGCAGTTTAGCAGTGGGCAATACGCAGTATTTT
once	TRBV28	.	TRBJ2-5	CASSSWGSETQYF	TGTGCCAGCAGTAGCTGGGGCAGCGAGACCCAGTACTTC
.	TRBV27	TRBD2	TRBJ2-7	CASSFSTSGDHEQYF	TGTGCCAGCAGTTTTTCAACTAGCGGGGATCACGAGCAGTACTTC
once	TRBV7-9	TRBD1	TRBJ1-1	CASSPRTGRSFGEAFF	TGTGCCAGCAGCCCCCGGACAGGGAGGAGCTTTGGGGAAGCTTTCTTT
.	TRBV6-5	.	TRBJ1-2	CATERGRGYTF	TGTGCCACCGAGAGGGGGAGAGGCTACACCTTC
.	TRBV5-1	TRBD1	TRBJ2-2	CASSWGQGEAGELFF	TGCGCCAGCAGCTGGGGACAGGGGGAGGCCGGGGAGCTGTTTTTT
.	TRBV7-9	.	TRBJ1-1	CASSPGGLPLNTEAFF	TGTGCCAGCAGCCCGGGAGGATTACCGTTGAACACTGAAGCTTTCTTT
.	TRBV27	TRBD2	TRBJ2-4	CASRAGADATKNIQYF	TGTGCCAGCAGGGCGGGAGCCGACGCGACCAAAAACATTCAGTACTTC
.	TRBV19	TRBD1	TRBJ2-7	CASSTTGQGYEQYF	TGTGCCAGTAGTACCACGGGACAGGGCTACGAGCAGTACTTC
.	TRBV11-2	TRBD1	TRBJ1-1	CASSLYTGGVAEAFF	TGTGCCAGCAGCTTATATACAGGGGGGGTCGCTGAAGCTTTCTTT
many	TRBV27	TRBD1	TRBJ2-2	CASSLGTGNTGELFF	TGTGCCAGCAGTCTAGGGACAGGGAACACCGGGGAGCTGTTTTTT
.	TRBV11-2	.	TRBJ2-3	CASSFSVRGWGSTDTQYF	TGTGCCAGCAGCTTCTCAGTCAGGGGCTGGGGGAGCACAGATACGCAGTATTTT
.	TRBV3-1/TRBV3-2	TRBD1	TRBJ1-1	CASSASLHRGYTEAFF	TGTGCCAGCAGCGCTAGCCTTCACAGGGGTTACACTGAAGCTTTCTTT
.	TRBV5-1	.	TRBJ1-2	CASSFGGTNYGYTF	TGCGCCAGCAGCTTCGGCGGTACTAACTATGGCTACACCTTC
.	TRBV30	.	TRBJ1-1	CAWNSGSVNTEAFF	TGTGCCTGGAACTCAGGCTCTGTGAACACTGAAGCTTTCTTT
.	TRBV18	.	TRBJ1-3	CASSPQEEGSGNTIYF	TGTGCCAGCTCACCCCAGGAGGAGGGCTCTGGAAACACCATATATTTT
once	TRBV6-1	.	TRBJ2-7	CASSEHFSYEQYF	TGTGCCAGCAGTGAACATTTTTCCTACGAGCAGTACTTC
.	TRBV2	TRBD1	TRBJ1-5	CASSWDSPSNQPQHF	TGTGCCAGCAGCTGGGACAGCCCAAGCAATCAGCCCCAGCATTTT
.	TRBV19	.	TRBJ1-5	CASSNGGGSNQPQHF	TGTGCCAGTAGTAATGGGGGGGGTAGCAATCAGCCCCAGCATTTT
.	TRBV18	TRBD1	TRBJ2-7	CASSPGGPGGLNEQYF	TGTGCCAGCTCACCGGGTGGGCCAGGGGGCTTGAACGAGCAGTACTTC
.	TRBV10-2	TRBD2	TRBJ2-7	CASSEGTSFYEQYF	TGCGCCAGCAGTGAAGGGACTAGCTTTTACGAGCAGTACTTC
few	TRBV7-2	.	TRBJ1-1	CASSLGFGGLGTEAFF	TGTGCCAGCAGCTTAGGATTCGGGGGGCTGGGCACTGAAGCTTTCTTT
few	TRBV29-1	.	TRBJ1-2	CSVGDTGKNYGYTF	TGCAGCGTTGGGGACACGGGGAAGAACTATGGCTACACCTTC
.	TRBV24-1	.	TRBJ2-1	CATSDSTGGAGGEQFF	TGTGCCACCAGTGATTCAACAGGGGGCGCGGGAGGTGAGCAGTTCTTC
.	TRBV28	TRBD1	TRBJ1-2	CASSSPGQAYGGYTF	TGTGCCAGCAGTTCCCCGGGACAGGCATATGGCGGCTACACCTTC
.	TRBV7-6	.	TRBJ1-3	CASSRATGNTIYF	TGTGCCAGCAGTCGAGCGACGGGAAACACCATATATTTT
.	TRBV6-6	.	TRBJ2-3	CASSYVVTSRTDTQYF	TGTGCCAGCAGTTACGTTGTGACAAGTCGCACAGATACGCAGTATTTT
.	TRBV19	.	TRBJ2-1	CASSSGQSSYNEQFF	TGTGCCAGTTCCAGCGGCCAGTCATCCTACAATGAGCAGTTCTTC
.	TRBV7-3	.	TRBJ2-2	CASSPQGSNTGELFF	TGTGCCAGCAGCCCACAGGGCTCGAACACCGGGGAGCTGTTTTTT
.	TRBV7-8	.	TRBJ1-5	CASSLTRMGEGQPQHF	TGTGCCAGCAGCCTAACGCGGATGGGGGAGGGCCAGCCCCAGCATTTT
few	TRBV27	.	TRBJ1-4	CASSWRGPQTNEKLFF	TGTGCCAGCAGTTGGAGAGGGCCTCAAACTAATGAAAAACTGTTTTTT
.	TRBV9	.	TRBJ2-1	CASSVSRGGKSPDYNEQFF	TGTGCCAGCAGCGTATCGCGGGGAGGAAAATCCCCAGATTACAATGAGCAGTTCTTC
.	TRBV3-1/TRBV3-2	TRBD1	TRBJ2-2	CASSQDDRVGELFF	TGTGCCAGCAGCCAAGACGACAGGGTCGGGGAGCTGTTTTTT
.	TRBV27	TRBD2	TRBJ2-1	CASSLRTSGRAYDKPSYNEQFF	TGTGCCAGCAGTTTACGGACTAGCGGGAGGGCATACGATAAACCATCCTACAATGAGCAGTTCTTC
.	TRBV2	.	TRBJ1-2	CASSPSRDIPNYGYTF	TGTGCCAGCAGTCCGTCCCGGGACATACCTAACTATGGCTACACCTTC
few	TRBV6-5	.	TRBJ2-5	CASSYSYNGETETQYF	TGTGCCAGCAGTTACTCGTATAACGGGGAAACGGAGACCCAGTACTTC
.	TRBV2	TRBD2	TRBJ2-7	CASSNGLAGYEQYF	TGTGCCAGCAGTAACGGACTAGCGGGATACGAGCAGTACTTC
.	TRBV7-9	.	TRBJ1-1	CASSPYTEAFF	TGTGCCAGCAGCCCTTACACTGAAGCTTTCTTT
.	TRBV5-5	.	TRBJ1-5	CASSLRGYSNQPQHF	TGTGCCAGCAGCTTGCGGGGGTATAGCAATCAGCCCCAGCATTTT
.	TRBV28	.	TRBJ2-1	CASSLTGYGLSYNGGPLFF	TGTGCCAGCAGCCTGACAGGATACGGCCTCTCCTACAATGGGGGTCCTCTGTTCTTC
.	TRBV28	TRBD2	TRBJ2-7	CASSRLAETYEQYF	TGTGCCAGCAGCCGACTAGCGGAGACCTACGAGCAGTACTTC
.	TRBV18	.	TRBJ2-7	CASSPAQNYEQYF	TGTGCCAGCTCACCGGCTCAGAACTACGAGCAGTACTTC
once	TRBV6-5	.	TRBJ1-5	CASTGGKIFQQPQHF	TGTGCCAGCACGGGAGGCAAAATCTTTCAGCAGCCCCAGCATTTT
.	TRBV5-1	.	TRBJ2-2	CASSRPTNLPGELFF	TGCGCCAGCAGCCGACCGACTAATCTCCCCGGGGAGCTGTTTTTT
.	TRBV9	.	TRBJ1-2	CASSARESYGYTF	TGTGCCAGCAGCGCCCGAGAATCCTATGGCTACACCTTC
.	TRBV3-1/TRBV3-2	.	TRBJ2-5	CASSQETAGQETQYF	TGTGCCAGCAGCCAAGAAACAGCGGGCCAAGAGACCCAGTACTTC
.	TRBV28	TRBD2	TRBJ2-1	CASLLTGTSGYNEQFF	TGTGCCAGCCTCCTAACCGGGACTAGCGGCTACAATGAGCAGTTCTTC